This T cell receptor beta chain was documented in a study of EBV T-cell therapy then PD-1 blockade in nasopharyngeal carcinoma. The method was immunoSEQ multiplex PCR; TCRdb's version includes in-frame clones alone and lacks a portion of them. Altogether 19,000 or so clones are present, around 80% being singletons, with the ten largest covering under 30%. CDR1 MNHEY and CDR2 SVGAGI come from the germline V gene. This CDR3 spans 13 amino acids. V was clipped by 9 bases and J by 8 bases; unmatched bases: 9. Treatment defined: AdE1-LMPpoly-expanded autologous EBV-specific T-cell therapy followed by anti-PD-1 nivolumab. This clone is a singleton in its sample. Its specificity is not known.

The sample was CD8+ T cells from blood, taken at day 0 from a patient whose treatment included autologous EBV-specific T cells and nivolumab. This sequence was found in a middle-aged man with nasopharyngeal carcinoma. The J gene is TRBJ2-1, the V gene TRBV6-5; TRBD2 matches at 8 bases. CDR3 residues: CASSLGGGYEQFF. The DNA for the CDR3 is TGTGCCAGTTCACTCGGGGGGGGATATGAGCAGTTCTTC.